A selection of T cell receptor beta chains follows, all from one sample in a study of blood T cell repertoires in COVID-19. Libraries were prepared by immunoSEQ multiplex PCR; TCRdb keeps only in-frame clonotypes and omits some of them. In the table there are about 320,000 clones, 88% of which are singletons. The sample taken for sequencing was peripheral blood. These receptors came from a woman aged 25 to 39 with COVID-19, enrolled during active disease. The CDR3 runs from the conserved cysteine through the conserved F or W. A D gene is named only where the DNA matches it firmly. Expanded clones are given a class, and other clones once, few, many or no size at all.

j_call v_call clone_size d_call cdr3_aa cdr3_nt
TRBJ2-2 TRBV7-2 NA NA CASSLRQLNTGELFF TGTGCCAGCAGCTTAAGACAGCTGAACACCGGGGAGCTGTTTTTT
TRBJ1-6 TRBV5-5 once NA CASTLGGFGSPLHF TGTGCCAGCACCCTAGGAGGGTTCGGCTCACCCCTCCACTTT
TRBJ2-1 TRBV12-3/TRBV12-4 NA NA CASSRAQGQRQFF TGTGCCAGCAGCCGGGCCCAGGGGCAAAGGCAGTTCTTC
TRBJ1-5 TRBV2 once TRBD1 CASSEGQGWQPQHF TGTGCCAGCAGTGAGGGACAGGGGTGGCAGCCCCAGCATTTT
TRBJ1-5 TRBV2 NA NA CASSFDRRRQPQHF TGTGCCAGCAGTTTCGACAGGCGCCGACAGCCCCAGCATTTT
TRBJ1-5 TRBV4-2 NA NA CASSQESYSNQPQHF TGTGCCAGCAGCCAAGAGAGTTATAGCAATCAGCCCCAGCATTTT
TRBJ2-7 TRBV11-2 few TRBD1 CASSRDSLTYERYLRF TGTGCCAGCAGCCGGGACAGCCTTACCTACGAGCGGTACTTGCGTTTC
TRBJ2-5 TRBV19 NA NA CASKSAGAETQYF TGTGCCAGTAAATCGGCGGGGGCGGAGACCCAGTACTTC
TRBJ2-2 TRBV7-9 NA NA CASSPRPGDNTGELFF TGTGCCAGCAGCCCAAGGCCAGGGGATAACACCGGGGAGCTGTTTTTT
TRBJ2-1 TRBV2 NA TRBD2 CAIKSTRAGGYNEQFF TGTGCCATCAAATCTACCAGAGCGGGGGGATACAATGAGCAGTTCTTC
TRBJ1-5 TRBV11-2 NA NA CASSLAAGANQPQHF TGTGCCAGCAGCTTAGCTGCAGGGGCTAATCAGCCCCAGCATTTT
TRBJ2-1 TRBV24-1 once NA CATSDLQRGSSEQFF TGTGCCACCAGTGATTTGCAACGGGGGAGCAGTGAGCAGTTCTTC
TRBJ2-1 TRBV4-1 NA NA CASSQDFYEQFF TGCGCCAGCAGCCAAGATTTCTATGAGCAGTTCTTC
TRBJ1-1 TRBV3-1/TRBV3-2 NA TRBD1 CASSQVRGPYTEAFF TGTGCCAGCAGCCAAGTCAGGGGGCCGTACACTGAAGCTTTCTTT
TRBJ1-3 TRBV30 NA NA CAWNLGPISGNTIYF TGTGCCTGGAACTTGGGCCCCATCTCCGGAAACACCATATATTTT
TRBJ2-4 TRBV4-1 NA TRBD2 CASSQLGGRVAKNIQYF TGCGCCAGCAGCCAACTCGGAGGGAGGGTAGCCAAAAACATTCAGTACTTC
TRBJ1-2 TRBV30 NA NA CAWRSWAAYGYTF TGTGCCTGGAGATCCTGGGCAGCTTATGGCTACACCTTC
TRBJ1-1 TRBV5-5 NA TRBD1 CASSFGQGTEAFF TGTGCCAGCAGCTTTGGACAGGGGACTGAAGCTTTCTTT
TRBJ1-2 TRBV9 NA NA CASSAGFNYGYTF TGTGCCAGCAGCGCCGGTTTCAACTATGGCTACACCTTC
TRBJ2-1 TRBV25-1 NA TRBD2 CASSIAGGPVEQFF TGTGCCAGCAGCATAGCGGGGGGGCCAGTAGAGCAGTTCTTC
TRBJ1-6 TRBV14 NA NA CASSWGGNSPLHF TGTGCCAGCAGCTGGGGAGGGAATTCACCCCTCCACTTT
TRBJ1-6 TRBV7-6 few TRBD1 CASSLGQGINSPLHF TGTGCCAGCAGCTTAGGACAGGGGATAAATTCACCCCTCCACTTT
TRBJ1-6 TRBV5-1 once NA CASSLLPERNSPLHF TGCGCCAGCAGCTTGCTGCCTGAACGGAATTCACCCCTCCACTTT
TRBJ1-1 TRBV29-1 NA NA CSVASVNTEAFF TGCAGCGTTGCTTCTGTGAACACTGAAGCTTTCTTT
TRBJ1-6 TRBV11-2 NA NA CASSLRQAQSYNSPLHF TGTGCCAGCAGCCTCAGACAGGCTCAATCCTATAATTCACCCCTCCACTTT
TRBJ2-1 TRBV11-2 NA NA CASKELVGGRYEQFF TGTGCCAGCAAGGAGTTAGTTGGGGGCCGATATGAGCAGTTCTTC
TRBJ1-1 TRBV4-1 few NA CASSWGRAPEAFF TGCGCCAGCAGCTGGGGCAGGGCCCCTGAAGCTTTCTTT
TRBJ2-3 TRBV28 once TRBD2 CASSFLRGGTDTQYF TGTGCCAGCAGTTTTTTGCGGGGGGGCACAGATACGCAGTATTTT
TRBJ1-2 TRBV7-6 NA TRBD1 CASSSGQGAGGYTF TGTGCCAGCAGCTCGGGACAGGGGGCTGGTGGCTACACCTTC
TRBJ1-1 TRBV13 NA TRBD1 CASSTDRANTEAFF TGTGCCAGCAGCACGGACAGGGCGAACACTGAAGCTTTCTTT